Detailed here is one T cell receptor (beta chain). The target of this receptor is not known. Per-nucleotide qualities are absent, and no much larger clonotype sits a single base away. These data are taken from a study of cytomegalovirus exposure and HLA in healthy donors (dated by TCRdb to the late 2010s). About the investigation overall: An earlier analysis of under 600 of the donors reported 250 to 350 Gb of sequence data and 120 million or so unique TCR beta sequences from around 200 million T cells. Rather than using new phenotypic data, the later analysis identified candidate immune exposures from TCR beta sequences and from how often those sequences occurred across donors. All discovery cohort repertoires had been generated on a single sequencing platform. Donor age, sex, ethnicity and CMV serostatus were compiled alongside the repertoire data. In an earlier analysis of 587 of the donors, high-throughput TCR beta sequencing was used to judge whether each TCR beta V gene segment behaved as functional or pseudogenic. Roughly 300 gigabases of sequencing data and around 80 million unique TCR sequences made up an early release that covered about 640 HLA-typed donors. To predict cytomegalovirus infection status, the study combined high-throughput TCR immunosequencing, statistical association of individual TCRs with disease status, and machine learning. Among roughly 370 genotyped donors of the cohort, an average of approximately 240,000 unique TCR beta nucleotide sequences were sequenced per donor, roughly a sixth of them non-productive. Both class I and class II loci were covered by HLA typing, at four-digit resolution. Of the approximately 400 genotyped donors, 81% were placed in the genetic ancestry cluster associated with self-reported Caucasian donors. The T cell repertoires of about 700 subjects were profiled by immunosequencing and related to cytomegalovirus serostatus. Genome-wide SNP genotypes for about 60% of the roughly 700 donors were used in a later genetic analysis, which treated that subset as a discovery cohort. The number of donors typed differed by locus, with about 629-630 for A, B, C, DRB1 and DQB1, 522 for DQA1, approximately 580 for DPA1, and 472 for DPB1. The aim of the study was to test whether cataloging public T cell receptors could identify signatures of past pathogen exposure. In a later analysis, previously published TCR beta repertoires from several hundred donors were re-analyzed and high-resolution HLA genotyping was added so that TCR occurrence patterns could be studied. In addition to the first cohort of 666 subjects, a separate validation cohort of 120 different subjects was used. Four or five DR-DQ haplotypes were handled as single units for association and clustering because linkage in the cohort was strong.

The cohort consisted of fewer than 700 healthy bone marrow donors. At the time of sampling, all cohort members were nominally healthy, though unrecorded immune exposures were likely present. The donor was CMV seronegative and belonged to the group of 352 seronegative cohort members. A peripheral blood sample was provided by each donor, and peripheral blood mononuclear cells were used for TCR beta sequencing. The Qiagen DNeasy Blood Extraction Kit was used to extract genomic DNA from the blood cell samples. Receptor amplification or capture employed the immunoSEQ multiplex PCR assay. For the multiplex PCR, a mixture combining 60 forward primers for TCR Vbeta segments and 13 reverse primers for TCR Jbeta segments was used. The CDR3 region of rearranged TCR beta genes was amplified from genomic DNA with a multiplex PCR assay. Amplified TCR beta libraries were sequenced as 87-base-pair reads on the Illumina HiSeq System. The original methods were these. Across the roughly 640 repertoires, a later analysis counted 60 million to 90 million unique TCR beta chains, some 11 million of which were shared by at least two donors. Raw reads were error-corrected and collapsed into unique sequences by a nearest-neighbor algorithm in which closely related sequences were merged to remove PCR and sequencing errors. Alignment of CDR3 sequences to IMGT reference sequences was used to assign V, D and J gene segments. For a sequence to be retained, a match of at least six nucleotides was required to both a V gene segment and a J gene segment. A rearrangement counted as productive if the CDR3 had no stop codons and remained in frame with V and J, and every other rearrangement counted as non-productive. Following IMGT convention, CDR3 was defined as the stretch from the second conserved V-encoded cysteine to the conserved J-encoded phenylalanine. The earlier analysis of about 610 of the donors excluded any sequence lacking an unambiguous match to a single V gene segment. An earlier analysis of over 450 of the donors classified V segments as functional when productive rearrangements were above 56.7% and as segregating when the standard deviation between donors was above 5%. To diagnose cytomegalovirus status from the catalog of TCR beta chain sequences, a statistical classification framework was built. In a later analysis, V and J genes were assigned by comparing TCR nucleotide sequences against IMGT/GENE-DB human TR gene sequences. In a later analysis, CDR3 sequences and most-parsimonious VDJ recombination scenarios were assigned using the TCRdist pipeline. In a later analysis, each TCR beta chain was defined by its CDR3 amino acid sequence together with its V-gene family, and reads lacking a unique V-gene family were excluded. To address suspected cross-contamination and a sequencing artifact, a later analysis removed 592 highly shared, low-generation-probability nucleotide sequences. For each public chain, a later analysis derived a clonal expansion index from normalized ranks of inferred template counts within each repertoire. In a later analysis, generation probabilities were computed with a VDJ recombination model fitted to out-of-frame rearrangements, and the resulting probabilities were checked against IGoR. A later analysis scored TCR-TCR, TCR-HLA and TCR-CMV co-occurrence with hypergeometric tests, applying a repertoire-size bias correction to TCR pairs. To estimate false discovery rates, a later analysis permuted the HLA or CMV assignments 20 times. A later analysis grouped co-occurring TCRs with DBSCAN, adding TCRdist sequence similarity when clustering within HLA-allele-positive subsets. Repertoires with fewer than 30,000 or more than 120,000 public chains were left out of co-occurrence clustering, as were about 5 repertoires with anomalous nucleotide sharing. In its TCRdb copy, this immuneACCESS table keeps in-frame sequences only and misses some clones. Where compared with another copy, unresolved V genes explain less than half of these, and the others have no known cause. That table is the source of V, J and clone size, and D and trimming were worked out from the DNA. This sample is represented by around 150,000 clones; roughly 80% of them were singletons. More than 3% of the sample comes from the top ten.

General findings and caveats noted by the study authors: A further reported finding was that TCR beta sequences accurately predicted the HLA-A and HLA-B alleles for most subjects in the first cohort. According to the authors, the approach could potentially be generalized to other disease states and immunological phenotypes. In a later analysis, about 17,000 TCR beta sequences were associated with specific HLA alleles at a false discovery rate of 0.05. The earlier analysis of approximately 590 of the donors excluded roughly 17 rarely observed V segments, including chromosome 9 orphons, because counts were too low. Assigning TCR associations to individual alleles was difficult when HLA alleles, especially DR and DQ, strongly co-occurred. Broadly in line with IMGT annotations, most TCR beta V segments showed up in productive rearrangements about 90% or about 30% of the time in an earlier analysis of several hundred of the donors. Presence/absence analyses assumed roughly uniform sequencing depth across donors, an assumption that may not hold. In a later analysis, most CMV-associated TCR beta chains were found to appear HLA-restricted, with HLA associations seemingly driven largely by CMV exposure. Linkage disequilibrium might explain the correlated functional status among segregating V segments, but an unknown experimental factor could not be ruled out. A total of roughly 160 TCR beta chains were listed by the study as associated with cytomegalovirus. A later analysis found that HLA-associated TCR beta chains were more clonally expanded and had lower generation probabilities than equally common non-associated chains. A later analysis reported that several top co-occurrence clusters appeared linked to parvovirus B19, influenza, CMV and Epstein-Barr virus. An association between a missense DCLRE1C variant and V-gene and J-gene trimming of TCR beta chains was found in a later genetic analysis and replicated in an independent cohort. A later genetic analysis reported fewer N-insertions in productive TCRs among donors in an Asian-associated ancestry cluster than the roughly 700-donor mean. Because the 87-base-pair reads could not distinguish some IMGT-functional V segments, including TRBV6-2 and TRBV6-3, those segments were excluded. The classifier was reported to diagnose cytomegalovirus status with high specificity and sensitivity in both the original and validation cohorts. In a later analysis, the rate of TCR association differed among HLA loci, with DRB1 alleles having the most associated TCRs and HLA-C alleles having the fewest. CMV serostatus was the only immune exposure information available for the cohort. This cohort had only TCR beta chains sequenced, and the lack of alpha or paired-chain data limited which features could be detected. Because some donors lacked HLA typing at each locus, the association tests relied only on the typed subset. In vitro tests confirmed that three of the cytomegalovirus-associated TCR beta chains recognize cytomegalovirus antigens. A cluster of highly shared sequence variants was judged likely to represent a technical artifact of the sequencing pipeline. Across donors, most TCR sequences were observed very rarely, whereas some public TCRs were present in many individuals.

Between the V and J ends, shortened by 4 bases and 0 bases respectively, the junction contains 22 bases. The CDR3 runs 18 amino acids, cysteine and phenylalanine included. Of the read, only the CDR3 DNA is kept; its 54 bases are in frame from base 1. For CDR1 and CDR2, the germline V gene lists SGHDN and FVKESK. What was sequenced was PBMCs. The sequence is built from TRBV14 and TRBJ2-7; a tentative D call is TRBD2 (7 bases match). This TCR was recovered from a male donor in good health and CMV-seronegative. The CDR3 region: CASSPFSRGRGTSYEQYF. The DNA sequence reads TGTGCCAGCAGCCCGTTCTCCCGGGGGCGGGGGACCTCCTACGAGCAGTACTTC.